This T cell receptor beta chain stems from a study of T cells in Graves' hyperthyroidism and ophthalmopathy. Points from the study as a whole: Ophthalmopathy was predicted by the model a median of roughly 6 months ahead of onset.

This sample holds PBMCs from roughly 10 ml fresh peripheral blood. This clonotype was recorded many times. No antigen is known for it. Amplified TCR beta CDR3 regions came from RNA transcripts. HTBI primers drove first-round RT-PCR of the TCR CDR3. TCRdb used MiXCR to reprocess the multiplex PCR reads, holding one entry per CDR3 protein. Of approximately 520,000 distinct CDR3 sequences listed, approximately 25% were seen once; the top ten hold around 10%. Germline CDR1 reads SEHNR; CDR2 reads FQNEAQ (reference sequence). The V and J ends lost 5 bases and 6 bases respectively, with 16 bases between them. The CDR3 consists of 14 residues.

The chain is built from TRBV7-9 and TRBJ1-2; D is undetermined. Sequenced: blood. This TCR came from a woman in her twenties or thirties with Graves' ophthalmopathy. The CDR3 nucleotides read TGTGCCAGCAGCCTACGTCCGACCGGGGATGGCTACACCTTC. It is translated as CASSLRPTGDGYTF.